The next 30 T cell receptor beta chains were all read from a single sample in a study of T cells in Graves' hyperthyroidism and ophthalmopathy. RNA transcripts yielded amplified TCR beta CDR3 regions. The HTBI primer set served for first-round RT-PCR of the TCR CDR3. MiXCR, run by TCRdb on the multiplex PCR reads, gives a single entry per CDR3 protein. The sample shows tens of thousands of distinct CDR3 sequences, approximately 50% of them seen only once. Sequenced: peripheral blood or thyroid tissue (not recorded which). The receptors here all came from a man younger than 35 with Graves' hyperthyroidism.

The chain has TRBV5-4 and TRBJ2-1; D unclear. Germline V gene sequence: CDR1 SGHNT, CDR2 YYREEE (reference sequence). The CDR3 consists of 16 residues. Deletions cut 0 bases from V and 4 bases from J, with 14 bases between. The CDR3 sequence: CASSLGSRPGYNEQFF. CDR3 DNA: TGTGCCAGCAGCTTGGGGTCTCGCCCAGGATACAATGAGCAGTTCTTC.

The rearrangement links TRBV20-1 to TRBJ2-5; no reliable D call. Germline loops: CDR1 DFQATT, CDR2 SNEGSKA (reference sequence). This CDR3 is built from 12 residues. V gave up 0 bases and J gave up 4 bases, with 6 bases separating them. The CDR3 region is CSARDRRETQYF. The DNA of the CDR3 is TGCAGTGCTAGAGATAGGCGAGAGACCCAGTACTTC.

This rearrangement joins TRBV15 to TRBJ1-6; D gene ambiguous. The V end was cut by 3 bases, the J end by 7 bases, with 7 bases between. The CDR3 spans 13 residues. Germline lookup yields CDR1 LNHNV and CDR2 YYDKDF (reference sequence). The CDR3 sequence is CATSSYKNSPLHF. Written as DNA, the CDR3 is TGTGCCACCAGCAGTTACAAAAATTCACCCCTCCACTTT.

This clonotype was observed at least ten times. The rearrangement links TRBV5-6 to TRBJ1-2; D might be TRBD1 (5 bases). CDR1 SGHDT and CDR2 YYEEEE come from the germline V gene. Trimming took 4 bases from V and 4 from J, leaving 23 bases between them. The CDR3 covers 17 residues. The CDR3 DNA sequence: TGTGCCAGCAGCCTGAACTCGGACATAAGGGGACGCTATGGCTACACCTTC. As protein: CASSLNSDIRGRYGYTF. Looking up the rest from reference TRBV5-6 and TRBJ1-2 gives the full variable domain: DAGVTQSPTHLIKTRGQQVTLRCSPKSGHDTVSWYQQALGQGPQFIFQYYEEEERQRGNFPDRFSGHQFPNYSSELNVNALLLGDSALYLCASSLNSDIRGRYGYTFGSGTRLTVV.

V and J are TRBV7-2 and TRBJ2-5; TRBD2 aligns across 11 bases. The CDR3 extends over 15 amino acids. V was clipped by 3 bases and J by 5 bases; unmatched bases: 5. CDR1 and CDR2 from the germline V gene are SGHTA and FQGNSA. CDR3 sequence: CASSFFVAGGETQYF. The CDR3 region has the DNA TGTGCCAGCAGCTTTTTCGTAGCGGGAGGGGAGACCCAGTACTTC.

The chain employs TRBV7-3 and TRBJ1-3; 10 nucleotides align to TRBD1. The CDR3 has 16 amino acids. In germline, CDR1 is SGHTA, CDR2 FQGTGA. Unmatched junction bases numbered 9, after V lost 2 bases and J lost 8 bases. The CDR3 loop reads CASSLGDRGPEHTIYF. The CDR3 DNA is TGTGCCAGCAGCTTAGGCGACAGGGGGCCGGAACACACCATATATTTT.

The chain carries TRBV2 and TRBJ2-5; 9 nucleotides agree with TRBD2. With V trimmed by 4 bases and J by 5 bases, 5 bases remained unmatched. CDR1 is SNHLY and CDR2 is FYNNEI in the germline V gene. CDR3 length: 14 residues. The CDR3 protein is CASSGSSGAETQYF. The CDR3 coding sequence is TGTGCCAGCAGTGGGTCTAGCGGGGCGGAGACCCAGTACTTC.

This clonotype is medium-sized. The rearrangement joins TRBV15 to TRBJ2-2; D not resolved. Germline assignment: CDR1 LNHNV and CDR2 YYDKDF (reference sequence). The CDR3 sequence is 14 residues long. V lost 0 bases and J lost 7, with 9 bases in between. The chain's CDR3 is CATSRDIEIGELFF. In DNA form, the CDR3 reads TGTGCCACCAGCAGAGATATAGAGATCGGGGAGCTGTTTTTT. The variable domain in full, with the rest retrieved from reference TRBV15 and TRBJ2-2, is DAMVIQNPRYQVTQFGKPVTLSCSQTLNHNVMYWYQQKSSQAPKLLFHYYDKDFNNEADTPDNFQSRRPNTSFCFLDIRSPGLGDTAMYLCATSRDIEIGELFFGEGSRLTVL.

The rearrangement uses TRBV15 and TRBJ1-5; D call uncertain. Germline-derived CDR1 and CDR2 are LNHNV and YYDKDF (reference sequence). Between the trimmed V and J ends, which lost 0 bases and 4 bases, there was a span of 1 base. CDR3 length equals 12 residues. The CDR3 nucleotides read TGTGCCACCAGCAGAGAAAATCAGCCCCAGCATTTT. This codes for CATSRENQPQHF.

There are many counts of this clonotype. The chain employs TRBV7-9 and TRBJ2-3; TRBD2 is a possible D gene (5 bases). CDR1 and CDR2 from the germline V gene are SEHNR and FQNEAQ (reference sequence). There are 12 residues in the CDR3. The ends were cut back, 4 bases at V and 5 bases at J, with 7 bases in the middle. CDR3 residues: CASSSGGDTQYF. In nucleotides, the CDR3 is TGTGCCAGCAGCTCTGGAGGAGATACGCAGTATTTT.

Remarks on this clonotype: This may arise from a read error, as a much more abundant clone is one base away. The chain is built from TRBV10-3 and TRBJ2-6; TRBD1 is a possible D gene (5 bases). CDR1 is ENHRY and CDR2 is SYGVKD in the germline V gene. There are 13 residues in the CDR3. The CDR3 reads CATAESGANVPTF. For the CDR3, the DNA is TGTGCCACCGCAGAATCTGGGGCCAACGTCCCGACTTTC.

Many counts were recorded for this clonotype. The V gene is TRBV27, the J gene TRBJ1-5, with D tentatively TRBD1 (5 bases). Per germline, CDR1 MNHEY and CDR2 SMNVEV (reference sequence). V shed 3 bases and J shed 2 bases, with 14 bases lying between them. The CDR3 is 16 residues long. For the CDR3, the DNA is TGTGCCAGCAGTTTCGAGGGGTTTCGGGGCAATCAGCCCCAGCATTTT. It codes for CASSFEGFRGNQPQHF.

The J gene is TRBJ1-2, the V gene TRBV7-8; D is perhaps TRBD1 (6 bases). There are 13 residues in the CDR3. The V end was cut by 5 bases, the J end by 7 bases, with 14 bases between. Germline V gene data show CDR1 as SGHVS and CDR2 as FQNEAQ. The CDR3 sequence is CASSQDSYLGYTF. CDR3 sequence (DNA): TGTGCCAGCAGCCAGGACAGTTATCTTGGCTACACCTTC.

At least ten counts were recorded for this clonotype. A much larger clone is a single base away; this may be a read error. The chain couples TRBV10-2 to TRBJ1-1; no reliable D call. Germline CDR1 and CDR2: WSHSY and SAAADI. The CDR3 contains 13 residues. For the CDR3, the DNA is TGCGCCAGCGACCCGGGAATGAACGCTGAAGCTTTCTTT. Its protein product is CASDPGMNAEAFF.

In its sample, this clonotype was seen many times. The V gene is TRBV7-2, the J gene TRBJ1-1; D possibly corresponds to TRBD1 (5 bases). With 3 bases removed from V and 3 bases from J, the gap between germline ends came to 8 bases. Germline V gene lookup returns CDR1 SGHTA and CDR2 FQGNSA. CDR3 length: 13 amino acids. The CDR3, as DNA: TGTGCCAGCAGCTTGTGGGGACACACTGAAGCTTTCTTT. This codes for CASSLWGHTEAFF. The entire variable domain, with the rest obtained from reference TRBV7-2 and TRBJ1-1, is as follows: GAGVSQSPSNKVTEKGKDVELRCDPISGHTALYWYRQSLGQGLEFLIYFQGNSAPDKSGLPSDRFSAERTGGSVSTLTIQRTQQEDSAVYLCASSLWGHTEAFFGQGTRLTVV.

J is TRBJ2-3 and V is TRBV4-1; 11 nucleotides align to TRBD2. The CDR3 is 17 amino acids. V lost 0 bases to trimming and J lost 10 bases; unmatched junction nucleotides: 12. Per germline, CDR1 MGHRA and CDR2 YSYEKL. As DNA, the CDR3 is TGCGCCAGCAGCCAAGAAACTAGCGGGGGACGCACTGGTGCGCAGTATTTT. It translates to CASSQETSGGRTGAQYF.

This clonotype was counted many times. CDR3 loop: CASNRASGIQETQYF. The CDR3 region has the DNA TGTGCCAGCAATCGGGCTAGCGGGATCCAAGAGACCCAGTACTTC. The chain combines TRBV7-9 with TRBJ2-5; 9 bases fit TRBD2. Trimming took 7 bases from V and 1 from J; bases not matched to a gene: 7. CDR3 length: 15 amino acids. The germline gives CDR1 SEHNR, CDR2 FQNEAQ (reference sequence).

V usage is TRBV29-1 and J usage is TRBJ1-1; D unresolved. The CDR3 contains 14 residues. V was clipped by 4 bases and J by 0 bases, with 12 bases between them. In germline, CDR1 is SQVTM, CDR2 ANQGSEA. The CDR3 spells CSVGPAAMNTEAFF. CDR3 nucleotide sequence: TGCAGCGTTGGACCCGCGGCCATGAACACTGAAGCTTTCTTT. Together with reference TRBV29-1 and TRBJ1-1, the CDR3 gives the full variable domain: SAVISQKPSRDICQRGTSLTIQCQVDSQVTMMFWYRQQPGQSLTLIATANQGSEATYESGFVIDKFPISRPNLTFSTLTVSNMSPEDSSIYLCSVGPAAMNTEAFFGQGTRLTVV.

This clonotype came up many times. The chain is built from TRBV20-1 and TRBJ2-5, with D perhaps assigned TRBD1 or TRBD2 (6 bases each). The CDR3 length is 14 residues. V was trimmed by 6 bases and J by 5 bases, leaving 19 bases between them. Germline lookup yields CDR1 DFQATT and CDR2 SNEGSKA (reference sequence). The CDR3: CSAMLIGGWETQYF. The CDR3 bases are TGCAGTGCAATGCTGATCGGGGGCTGGGAGACCCAGTACTTC.

This clonotype was seen repeatedly, ten times or more. This sequence joins TRBV9 and TRBJ2-2, with no clear D. CDR1 is SGDLS and CDR2 is YYNGEE in the germline V gene. CDR3 length equals 16 residues. The V gene lost 0 bases and the J gene lost 2 bases, with 11 bases spanning the gap. The CDR3 protein is CASSVGTFVNTGELFF. CDR3 sequence (DNA): TGTGCCAGCAGCGTAGGAACTTTCGTTAACACCGGGGAGCTGTTTTTT.

This clonotype was counted ten times or more. V is TRBV20-1 and J is TRBJ2-7, with 9 bases fitting TRBD2. V dropped 0 bases and J dropped 1; count of bases not matched to a gene: 7. Germline V gives CDR1 DFQATT, CDR2 SNEGSKA (reference sequence). There are 16 residues in the CDR3. For the CDR3, the DNA is TGCAGTGCTAGAGAGGGGACTAGCTTAAATTCCTACGAGCAGTACTTC. It translates to CSAREGTSLNSYEQYF.

This clonotype was counted at least ten times. Here the CDR3 reads CATSESGTGNTDTQYF. Here the CDR3 DNA reads TGTGCCACCAGTGAGAGTGGGACAGGAAACACAGATACGCAGTATTTT. The chain combines TRBV24-1 with TRBJ2-3; TRBD1 matches at 8 bases. Unmatched junction bases numbered 7, after V lost 4 bases and J lost 2 bases. The CDR3 has 16 residues. CDR1 KGHDR and CDR2 SFDVKD come from the germline V gene.

This clonotype occurred many times. The chain combines TRBV20-1 with TRBJ2-7; 9 nucleotides align to TRBD1. This CDR3 region has 12 residues. Unmatched junction bases numbered 4, after V lost 6 bases and J lost 4 bases. CDR1 DFQATT and CDR2 SNEGSKA come from the germline V gene (reference sequence). CDR3 coding DNA: TGCAGTGCCGCCGGGACAGGGTACGAGCAGTACTTC. Translating gives CSAAGTGYEQYF.

In its sample, this clonotype was seen many times. This chain links TRBV10-3 with TRBJ1-5; no clear D gene. V gave up 0 bases and J gave up 4 bases, with 13 bases separating them. Germline CDR1 reads ENHRY; CDR2 reads SYGVKD. CDR3 length: 16 amino acids. CDR3 DNA sequence: TGTGCCATCAGTGAGTCGCTATGGCTATCAAATCAGCCCCAGCATTTT. As protein: CAISESLWLSNQPQHF.

This clonotype was seen more than once but under ten times. The chain carries TRBV4-2 and TRBJ2-3, with TRBD2 identical over 9 bases. The CDR3 has 16 amino acids. The trim removed 1 base at V and 1 base at J, leaving 3 bases unmatched. Germline CDR1 LGHNA, CDR2 YNFKEQ. The CDR3 DNA follows: TGTGCCAGCAGCCAAGTTCCTAGCGGGGGCACAGATACGCAGTATTTT. Encoded protein: CASSQVPSGGTDTQYF.

J is TRBJ1-5 and V is TRBV10-3, with 8 positions matching TRBD1. The CDR3 extends over 15 amino acids. J gave up 6 bases and V 7 bases, and 11 bases lay outside the gene matches. Germline V gene lookup returns CDR1 ENHRY and CDR2 SYGVKD. The CDR3 spells CAITGTGPMVQPQHF. CDR3 DNA: TGTGCCATCACCGGGACAGGTCCGATGGTTCAGCCCCAGCATTTT.

This clonotype was observed many times. V is TRBV7-9 and J is TRBJ1-4; D is unclear. Trimming removed 2 bases at V and 7 bases at J, with 17 bases between. The CDR3 totals 16 residues. CDR1 is SEHNR and CDR2 is FQNEAQ in the germline V gene (reference sequence). CDR3 DNA: TGTGCCAGCAGCTTATCGGGGTCCCGCATAAGTGAAAAACTGTTTTTT. Protein product: CASSLSGSRISEKLFF.

J is TRBJ1-1 and V is TRBV10-1, with 9 bases matching TRBD1. CDR1 and CDR2 from the germline V gene are WNHNN and SYGVQD (reference sequence). The CDR3 loop spans 14 amino acids. J was trimmed by 1 base and V by 6 bases; bases with no gene match: 3. CDR3 sequence: CASSTGQGNTEAFF. As DNA, the CDR3 is TGCGCCAGCAGCACGGGACAGGGGAACACTGAAGCTTTCTTT.

This clonotype was observed a single time. The V call is TRBV7-8, the J call TRBJ2-7, with 11 bases matching TRBD2. This CDR3 comprises 16 residues. The germline V gene encodes CDR1 SGHVS and CDR2 FQNEAQ. Losses at the gene ends were 2 bases for V and 6 bases for J; bases not matched to a gene: 9. This chain's CDR3 is CASSLLWLAGGLEQYF. The CDR3 DNA sequence: TGTGCCAGCAGCTTATTATGGTTAGCGGGAGGGCTCGAGCAGTACTTC.

The chain has TRBV7-4 and TRBJ1-6; D remains unclear. This CDR3 has 11 residues. Germline V lookup: CDR1 SGHVT, CDR2 SQSDAQ. Trimming pared 8 bases from V and 7 bases from J, leaving 6 bases between. The CDR3 sequence: CASSDNSPLHF. Written as DNA, the CDR3 is TGTGCCAGCTCGGACAATTCACCCCTCCACTTT.